This TCR beta chain was captured in a study of T cell changes during pregnancy in multiple sclerosis. Data came from immunoSEQ multiplex PCR; TCRdb stores just in-frame clones and leaves some out. The sample has fewer than 20,000 clones, around 85% seen once. Germline loops: CDR1 GTSNPN, CDR2 SVGIG (reference sequence). Trimming stripped 0 bases from V and 2 bases from J, with 11 bases between. The CDR3 has 15 residues. The specimen was CD8+ T cells from peripheral blood mononuclear cells, collected after pregnancy. The rearrangement uses TRBV30 and TRBJ1-3; TRBD1 might be the D (6 bases). The source is a female donor with multiple sclerosis, enrolled in a pregnancy study. The CDR3, as DNA: TGTGCCTGGAGTGTGTGGGGGCGGACTGGAAACACCATATATTTT. Amino acids: CAWSVWGRTGNTIYF.